This passage covers 3 T cell receptor beta chains from one sample sequenced in a study of cytomegalovirus exposure and HLA in healthy donors. Sequencing used immunoSEQ multiplex PCR; TCRdb keeps in-frame clones, though not all of them. The table has approximately 120,000 clones, over 85% seen once. Sequencing was performed on PBMCs. The receptors derive from a woman aged 18-29 years in good health and CMV-seronegative.

The chain employs TRBV19 and TRBJ2-1; 9 bases match TRBD2. The CDR3 contains 14 residues. Germline V lookup: CDR1 LNHDA, CDR2 SQIVND (reference sequence). Losses at the gene ends were 5 bases for V and 3 bases for J; bases not matched to a gene: 2. The CDR3 DNA is TGTGCCAGTAGTGGTAGCGGGGGCTACAATGAGCAGTTCTTC. Amino acids: CASSGSGGYNEQFF. The variable domain in full, with the rest retrieved from reference TRBV19 and TRBJ2-1, is DGGITQSPKYLFRKEGQNVTLSCEQNLNHDAMYWYRQDPGQGLRLIYYSQIVNDFQKGDIAEGYSVSREKKESFPLTVTSAQKNPTAFYLCASSGSGGYNEQFFGPGTRLTVL.

The genes are TRBV20-1 and TRBJ2-7, with a tentative D call TRBD1 (6 bases). The length of the CDR3 is 10 residues. Germline CDR1 reads DFQATT; CDR2 reads SNEGSKA (reference sequence). As DNA, the CDR3 is TGCAGGGACAGAGTGAGGGAGCAGTACTTC. It codes for CRDRVREQYF.

This sequence joins TRBV12-5 and TRBJ1-1; D uncertain. V was trimmed by 0 bases and J by 4 bases, leaving 15 bases between them. Germline loops: CDR1 LGHNT, CDR2 FRNRAP. This CDR3 spans 16 amino acids. DNA for the CDR3: TGTGCTAGTGGTTTGGTACTTAGCAGTGAGGGCACTGAAGCTTTCTTT. Its translation is CASGLVLSSEGTEAFF.